This T cell receptor (beta chain) was observed in a study of OX40 agonist ivuxolimab in advanced cancers. About the study as a whole: Ivuxolimab was an agonistic, fully human IgG2 monoclonal antibody directed against OX40 (CD134), a costimulatory receptor. Intravenous ivuxolimab was administered to patients every 2 weeks at six dose levels: 0.01, 0.1, 0.3, 1.5, 3 and 10 mg/kg. Partial responses were achieved by three dose-escalation patients, of whom one had hepatocellular carcinoma and two had cutaneous melanoma. In the dose-escalation cohort, more than 80% of patients were male, and the mean age was roughly 60 years with a range of about 20 to 90. Peripheral TCRbeta sequencing aimed to test whether ivuxolimab altered TCR sequence diversity and caused clonal T-cell expansion. Prior anti-PD-1, anti-PD-L1 or anti-CTLA-4 therapy was permitted, and checkpoint inhibitors had been received by roughly two fifths of dose-escalation patients. The paper reports the monotherapy dose-escalation portion (N ≈ 52 patients) of the phase I ivuxolimab trial. Of the approximately 53 patients in dose escalation, about 20 had hepatocellular carcinoma, about 15 had melanoma, 9 had renal cell carcinoma and 9 had head and neck cancer.

Genomic DNA was extracted from sorted cells for sequencing of the TCRbeta CDR3 region. The immunoSEQ Assay was used for sequencing of TCRbeta CDR3 regions. Drawn from immuneACCESS, this table holds only the in-frame rearrangements with V and J called that TCRdb kept. Clones are partly lost; checked studies trace under half to an unresolved V gene and leave the rest unexplained. The sample table shows tens of thousands of clones, and approximately 79% are seen once. Approximately 11% of the sample belongs to the ten largest clones. The trial excluded patients who had a history of autoimmune disease or were on systemic immunosuppression. Peripheral blood for TCR sequencing was drawn from every dose cohort at baseline, at cycle 4 day 1 and at cycle 7 day 1. Samples were obtained from an open-label, multicenter, first-in-human phase I dose-escalation trial of ivuxolimab. Adults with locally advanced or metastatic melanoma, renal cell, hepatocellular, or head and neck squamous cell carcinoma were enrolled in the trial. Before TCR sequencing, CD4+ T cells and CD8+ T cells were sorted from peripheral blood as separate populations.

Results and caveats for the whole study, not just this receptor: In the 0.1-3.0 mg/kg groups, partial responders had among the lowest normalized peripheral clonal expansion, particularly in CD8+ T cells. After ivuxolimab, CD8+ T cells had more expanded clones than CD4+ T cells on average. Low levels of normalized T-cell clonal expansion were also seen in some patients who did not respond. At doses of 0.1 to 3.0 mg/kg, clonal expansion of both CD4+ and CD8+ blood T cells was observed from baseline to week 6. The antigen specificity of the clonally expanded peripheral T cells was not determined.

Of note for this clone: Its antigen is still unknown. No base quality values were provided; no much bigger clone lies one nucleotide off.

CDR1 and CDR2 are read off the germline V gene as SGHTA and FQGNSA. The junction carries 10 bases between V and J, which are trimmed by 4 bases and 4 bases respectively. The CDR3 sequence holds 13 residues, the cysteine and phenylalanine included. Only the CDR3 part of the read is kept: 39 bases, read in frame from the first base. The receptor's source is an adult with an advanced solid tumor such as melanoma, head and neck, liver or kidney cancer. This chain is built from TRBV7-2 and TRBJ2-5; too little of a D gene remains to name it. The sample in question was CD4+ or CD8+ T cells sorted from blood, obtained in a trial of the OX40 agonist ivuxolimab. Read as DNA, the sequence is TGTGCCAGCAGCTCGCCCGAGGTAGAGACCCAGTACTTC. Its protein is CASSSPEVETQYF.